This passage covers 32 T cell receptor beta chains from one sample sequenced in a study of CD8 T cells in Susac syndrome. Reverse transcription of 0.5 to 1 ug RNA used random hexamers. Each CDR3 protein gets one entry after TCRdb re-called the immunoSEQ multiplex PCR reads with MiXCR. The sample contains approximately 190,000 distinct CDR3 sequences, around 95% of which appear only once. Specimen: CD8+ T cells from PBMCs. All receptors come from a human donor with Susac syndrome.

This clonotype was detected a few times. DNA for the CDR3: TGTGCCAGCAGTCCAGGACTAGCCACCTACGAGCAGTACTTC. Residues: CASSPGLATYEQYF. V gene TRBV5-6 combines with J gene TRBJ2-7, with 8 bases matching TRBD2. The CDR3 spans 14 residues. CDR1 is SGHDT and CDR2 is YYEEEE in the germline V gene. V dropped 5 bases and J dropped 2; count of bases not matched to a gene: 6.

The rearrangement uses TRBV5-1 and TRBJ2-5, with D tentatively TRBD2 (5 bases). CDR1 and CDR2 (germline): SGHRS, YFSETQ. V was clipped by 0 bases and J by 9 bases, with 9 bases between them. This CDR3 has 12 residues. The CDR3 nucleotides read TGCGCCAGCAGCTTGGACCGCGGGTCCCAGTACTTC. Its translation: CASSLDRGSQYF.

The rearrangement links TRBV4-2 to TRBJ2-2; 10 bases agree with TRBD2. The ends lost 0 bases at V and 1 base at J; junction bases unmatched: 2. The CDR3 length is 17 residues. CDR1 and CDR2 from the germline V gene are LGHNA and YNFKEQ. The CDR3 sequence: CASSQDIAGGNTGELFF. CDR3 coding DNA: TGTGCCAGCAGCCAAGATATAGCGGGGGGGAACACCGGGGAGCTGTTTTTT.

The J gene is TRBJ1-2, the V gene TRBV20-1; no clear D. The CDR3 extends over 13 amino acids. The V end lost 0 bases, the J end lost 4 bases, and 9 bases lay between the germline ends. The germline V gene has CDR1 DFQATT and CDR2 SNEGSKA (reference sequence). CDR3 sequence: CSARDRDTYGYTF. In DNA, the CDR3 is TGCAGTGCTAGAGACCGGGATACCTATGGCTACACCTTC.

The chain joins TRBV3-1 to TRBJ2-5, with 9 positions matching TRBD1. Germline V CDR1 and CDR2: LGHDT, YNNKEL (reference sequence). The CDR3 length is 14 residues. V trimming: 3 bases; J trimming: 2 bases; junction bases outside the gene matches: 1. In DNA form, the CDR3 reads TGTGCCAGCAGCCAGGGACAGGGTCAAGAGACCCAGTACTTC. The encoded protein is CASSQGQGQETQYF.

This clonotype was counted once. The rearrangement joins TRBV15 to TRBJ2-3, with a weak D call TRBD2 (5 bases). From germline, CDR1 is LNHNV and CDR2 YYDKDF (reference sequence). Trimming removed 1 base from V and 4 bases from J, with 12 bases in between. This CDR3 has 15 residues. The CDR3 nucleotides read TGTGCCACCAGCAGAGCCGGGGATCGGTCAGATACGCAGTATTTT. It yields the protein CATSRAGDRSDTQYF.

V and J are TRBV11-2 and TRBJ2-7; D unresolved. The CDR3 length is 13 residues. Deletions cut 7 bases from V and 3 bases from J, with 13 bases between. Per germline, CDR1 SGHAT and CDR2 FQNNGV. CDR3 nucleotides: TGTGCCAGCACCCGATCCCCTAGCTACGAGCAGTACTTC. It specifies CASTRSPSYEQYF.

The V call is TRBV12-3 or TRBV12-4, the J call TRBJ1-2, with no clear D. Trimming left V 7 bases short and J 5 bases short, with 17 bases between. The CDR3 loop spans 14 amino acids. In DNA form, the CDR3 reads TGTGCCAGCAACGAGAGAGGAGACTTTTATGGCTACACCTTC. Translation: CASNERGDFYGYTF.

In this sample, this clonotype turned up once. The rearrangement links TRBV12-5 to TRBJ2-5; D might be TRBD2 (7 bases). V gave up 8 bases and J gave up 5 bases, with 18 bases separating them. Germline V lookup: CDR1 LGHNT, CDR2 FRNRAP. The CDR3 sequence is 14 residues long. In nucleotides, the CDR3 is TGTGCTAGTCTTCGAGGGGGGGCAATGGAGACCCAGTACTTC. Its protein product is CASLRGGAMETQYF.

The chain is built from TRBV4-1 and TRBJ2-7, with D perhaps matching TRBD2 (5 bases). V gave up 0 bases and J gave up 3 bases, with 12 bases separating them. The CDR3 totals 15 residues. CDR1 and CDR2 from the germline V gene are MGHRA and YSYEKL. The CDR3 DNA follows: TGCGCCAGCAGCCAAGAGCCAGGAGGTTACTACGAGCAGTACTTC. This codes for CASSQEPGGYYEQYF.

This clonotype has a single count. V usage is TRBV20-1 and J usage is TRBJ1-2; no reliable D call. The germline V and J ends were trimmed by 1 base and 2 bases, with 8 bases remaining between them. The CDR3 runs to 13 residues. Germline CDR1 is DFQATT and CDR2 is SNEGSKA (reference sequence). Here the CDR3 DNA reads TGCAGTGCTAGAGTTCTGGAGAACTATGGCTACACCTTC. It translates to CSARVLENYGYTF.

This clonotype showed up just once. This chain connects TRBV28 to TRBJ2-4; perhaps TRBD1 as D (6 bases). The germline V and J ends were trimmed by 9 bases and 1 base, with 16 bases remaining between them. CDR3 length: 15 residues. The germline gives CDR1 MDHEN, CDR2 SYDVKM. The CDR3 spells CASIGGVEAKNIQYF. The CDR3 region has the DNA TGTGCCAGTATAGGGGGAGTTGAGGCCAAAAACATTCAGTACTTC.

The rearrangement uses TRBV15 and TRBJ2-7; TRBD2 is a possible D gene (6 bases). The V gene lost 1 base and the J gene lost 2 bases, with 9 bases spanning the gap. The CDR3 length is 14 residues. The germline V gene has CDR1 LNHNV and CDR2 YYDKDF (reference sequence). The CDR3 reads CATSRGSGAYEQYF. The CDR3, as DNA: TGTGCCACCAGCAGAGGCTCGGGGGCCTACGAGCAGTACTTC.

This chain uses TRBV5-1 with TRBJ2-7, with a tentative D call TRBD1 (7 bases). Trimming took 0 bases from V and 4 from J, leaving 14 bases between them. Germline values: CDR1 SGHRS, CDR2 YFSETQ. The CDR3 extends over 15 amino acids. CDR3: CASSLELRGVYEQYF. CDR3 nucleotide sequence: TGCGCCAGCAGCTTGGAACTCAGGGGGGTATACGAGCAGTACTTC.

The J gene is TRBJ1-1, the V gene TRBV5-6; a weak D match, TRBD1 (5 bases). V was pared by 6 bases and J by 1 base, with 22 bases between. The CDR3 runs to 17 residues. CDR1 SGHDT and CDR2 YYEEEE come from the germline V gene. The CDR3 region is CASTTATAGRGNTEAFF. In DNA, the CDR3 is TGTGCCAGCACCACCGCCACGGCAGGGCGGGGGAACACTGAAGCTTTCTTT.

The J gene is TRBJ2-1, the V gene TRBV7-3; 9 bases are a match to TRBD2. The CDR3 loop spans 15 amino acids. The ends lost 1 base at V and 5 bases at J; junction bases unmatched: 3. The germline gives CDR1 SGHTA, CDR2 FQGTGA. The DNA for the CDR3 is TGTGCCAGCAGCTTAATGGCGGGGGGGGACAATGAGCAGTTCTTC. This gives the protein CASSLMAGGDNEQFF.

The chain recombines TRBV5-1 with TRBJ2-5; perhaps TRBD2 as D (6 bases). This CDR3 is 16 amino acids long. V was shortened by 4 bases and J by 2 bases, with 18 bases between the two germline ends. CDR1 is SGHRS and CDR2 is YFSETQ in the germline V gene. The CDR3: CASSPTQRASQETQYF. The CDR3 DNA reads as TGCGCCAGCAGCCCAACCCAGCGGGCGTCTCAAGAGACCCAGTACTTC.

This chain uses TRBV6-5 with TRBJ2-7; 10 bases fit TRBD1. CDR1 MNHEY and CDR2 SVGAGI come from the germline V gene. Unmatched junction bases numbered 6, after V lost 7 bases and J lost 3 bases. This CDR3 region has 14 residues. The CDR3 here is CASTETGGGYEQYF. The CDR3 bases are TGTGCCAGCACTGAGACAGGGGGCGGCTACGAGCAGTACTTC.

The CDR3 spells CASSPPPDRADGYTF. The CDR3 bases are TGTGCCAGCAGCCCACCTCCGGACAGGGCGGATGGCTACACCTTC. This chain joins TRBV9 and TRBJ1-2; 8 bases align to TRBD1. Germline-derived CDR1 and CDR2 are SGDLS and YYNGEE. The V gene end was trimmed by 4 bases and the J gene end by 6 bases; junction bases not matched to a gene: 11. The CDR3 covers 15 residues.

This chain uses TRBV3-1 with TRBJ2-1; TRBD2 matches 7 bases. V was clipped by 3 bases and J by 15 bases; unmatched bases: 5. The CDR3 sequence is 11 residues long. Per germline, CDR1 LGHDT and CDR2 YNNKEL (reference sequence). CDR3 bases: TGTGCCAGCAGCCAGGGACTAAAGAGGTTCTTC. As protein: CASSQGLKRFF.

The chain uses TRBV4-1 and TRBJ2-7; TRBD1 agrees at 8 bases. Per the germline V gene, CDR1 is MGHRA and CDR2 is YSYEKL. The V and J ends lost 1 base and 4 bases, in that order; junction bases with no gene match: 3. The CDR3 totals 14 residues. The CDR3 protein is CASSQVQGEYEQYF. CDR3 sequence (DNA): TGCGCCAGCAGCCAAGTACAGGGGGAATACGAGCAGTACTTC.

V and J are TRBV19 and TRBJ2-1, with TRBD1 matching 8 bases. The CDR3 runs to 14 residues. CDR1 is LNHDA, CDR2 SQIVND, per germline (reference sequence). After removal of 5 bases from V and 4 bases from J, the junction contained 4 bases not matched to a gene. CDR3 nucleotide sequence: TGTGCCAGTAGTCCCCGACAGGGGTACAATGAGCAGTTCTTC. Its protein is CASSPRQGYNEQFF.

The chain recombines TRBV6-6 with TRBJ1-3, with D possibly being TRBD1 (5 bases). The CDR3 spans 15 residues. V lost 7 bases and J lost 0, with 13 bases in between. Germline V gives CDR1 MNHNY, CDR2 SVGAGI (reference sequence). For the CDR3, the DNA is TGTGCCAGCATAGAGGGGTTATACTCTGGAAACACCATATATTTT. Its translation is CASIEGLYSGNTIYF.

The gene calls are TRBV29-1 and TRBJ2-1, with TRBD2 identical over 7 bases. With V trimmed by 5 bases and J by 10 bases, 8 bases remained unmatched. The germline V gene has CDR1 SQVTM and CDR2 ANQGSEA. The CDR3 has 12 residues. CDR3 nucleotides: TGCAGCGTTCCGCGGGGGACGGGGGAGCAGTTCTTC. The encoded protein is CSVPRGTGEQFF.

The chain recombines TRBV25-1 with TRBJ1-2; 7 bases map to TRBD1. Trimming took 5 bases from V and 6 from J; bases not matched to a gene: 3. Germline values: CDR1 MGHDK, CDR2 SYGVNS. CDR3 length: 12 residues. CDR3 sequence (DNA): TGTGCCAGCAGTACAACAGGGGATGGCTACACCTTC. This encodes CASSTTGDGYTF.

The V call is TRBV9, the J call TRBJ1-1; maybe TRBD1 (6 bases). Trimming removed 0 bases at V and 1 base at J, with 10 bases between. This CDR3 comprises 15 residues. Looked up from germline, CDR1 is SGDLS and CDR2 is YYNGEE. As DNA, the CDR3 is TGTGCCAGCAGCGTAGCTAAGGGGGGGAACACTGAAGCTTTCTTT. Translated, it gives CASSVAKGGNTEAFF.

The chain couples TRBV20-1 to TRBJ2-5; D is undetermined. The CDR3 is made up of 13 amino acids. Germline values: CDR1 DFQATT, CDR2 SNEGSKA (reference sequence). V shed 6 bases and J shed 8 bases, with 19 bases lying between them. The CDR3 protein is CSAQVPGWATQYF. Here the CDR3 DNA reads TGCAGTGCCCAAGTGCCCGGATGGGCCACCCAGTACTTC.

The chain combines TRBV3-1 with TRBJ1-2; 10 nucleotides line up with TRBD1. CDR3 length equals 13 residues. The V and J ends lost 3 bases and 6 bases, in that order; junction bases with no gene match: 1. From germline, CDR1 is LGHDT and CDR2 YNNKEL (reference sequence). This CDR3 is CASSQGTGDGYTF. The CDR3 DNA sequence: TGTGCCAGCAGCCAGGGGACAGGGGATGGCTACACCTTC.

This chain links TRBV20-1 with TRBJ2-7; 8 nucleotides match TRBD2. The CDR3 totals 14 residues. Germline CDR1 reads DFQATT; CDR2 reads SNEGSKA (reference sequence). With V trimmed by 0 bases and J by 5 bases, 6 bases remained unmatched. The CDR3 sequence is CSARDWGLGDEQYF. CDR3 sequence (DNA): TGCAGTGCTAGAGATTGGGGACTAGGAGACGAGCAGTACTTC.

The chain uses TRBV7-9 and TRBJ1-1; 7 nucleotides match TRBD1. Per the germline V gene, CDR1 is SEHNR and CDR2 is FQNEAQ (reference sequence). The CDR3 runs to 15 residues. V dropped 3 bases and J dropped 6; count of bases not matched to a gene: 10. CDR3 nucleotide sequence: TGTGCCAGCAGCTTTAGACAGGGAGGTGCCCCTGAAGCTTTCTTT. Its translation: CASSFRQGGAPEAFF.

The chain couples TRBV11-2 to TRBJ2-1, with 11 bases fitting TRBD2. CDR3 length equals 15 residues. Losses at the gene ends were 4 bases for V and 7 bases for J; bases not matched to a gene: 6. CDR1 is SGHAT, CDR2 FQNNGV, per germline. DNA for the CDR3: TGTGCCAGCAGCTCCTTAGCGGGAGGGCATAATGAGCAGTTCTTC. Translation: CASSSLAGGHNEQFF.

This chain links TRBV5-1 with TRBJ2-5, with D perhaps assigned TRBD1 or TRBD2 (6 bases each). The CDR3 is made up of 14 amino acids. Germline V gives CDR1 SGHRS, CDR2 YFSETQ. The V end was cut by 4 bases, the J end by 2 bases, with 12 bases between. The CDR3 sequence: CASSTSGAQETQYF. The CDR3 region has the DNA TGCGCCAGCAGCACATCGGGGGCTCAAGAGACCCAGTACTTC.